What follows are 29 T cell receptor beta chains derived from one specimen sequenced in a study of blood T cell repertoires in COVID-19 (dated by TCRdb to about 2020). Libraries came from the immunoSEQ multiplex PCR assay. TCRdb re-hosts the immuneACCESS table, in-frame sequences only. Its copies lack some clones; in the studies checked, an unresolved V gene accounts for under half of them, and the cause for the rest is not known. This sample gives about 240,000 clones in total; approximately 90% of them show up just once. The ten most abundant clones make up 3.5% to 5% of the sample. Material for sequencing was PBMCs or T cells enriched from blood (not recorded which). Every receptor here comes from a woman in her twenties or thirties who had recovered from COVID-19.

V usage is TRBV5-8 and J usage is TRBJ2-2; the D gene is possibly TRBD1 (6 bases). Germline CDR1 is SGHTS and CDR2 is YDEGEE. There are 15 residues in the CDR3. The germline V and J ends were trimmed by 2 bases and 0 bases, with 8 bases remaining between them. The CDR3 DNA follows: TGTGCCAGCAGCTTAAGGACAGCGAACACCGGGGAGCTGTTTTTT. Its protein is CASSLRTANTGELFF.

This rearrangement joins TRBV2 to TRBJ1-2, with a tentative D call TRBD1 (6 bases). Germline V gene lookup returns CDR1 SNHLY and CDR2 FYNNEI. The V end was cut by 2 bases, the J end by 2 bases, with 6 bases between. The CDR3 contains 13 residues. CDR3 in amino acids: CASSETGNYGYTF. The CDR3 DNA reads TGTGCCAGCAGTGAAACAGGGAACTATGGCTACACCTTC.

There are a few counts of this clone. The chain carries TRBV7-9 and TRBJ2-1, with TRBD1 matching 10 bases. With 5 bases clipped from V and 4 bases from J, the junction kept 11 bases outside the gene matches. The germline gives CDR1 SEHNR, CDR2 FQNEAQ (reference sequence). This CDR3 is 17 amino acids long. Written as DNA, the CDR3 is TGTGCCAGCAGCGAAAGGGACAGGGGCTATAATTACAATGAGCAGTTCTTC. Translated: CASSERDRGYNYNEQFF.

The CDR3 nucleotides read TGTGCCAGCAGTTTATGGGACTCAGGGGACACTGAAGCTTTCTTT. It codes for CASSLWDSGDTEAFF. The V and J genes are TRBV28 and TRBJ1-1; the D gene is possibly TRBD1 (6 bases). Germline V gene lookup returns CDR1 MDHEN and CDR2 SYDVKM. V was cut by 0 bases and J by 3 bases, with 11 bases left in between. The CDR3 consists of 15 residues.

This chain links TRBV9 with TRBJ1-1; D is unclear. This CDR3 contains 16 residues. CDR1 is SGDLS and CDR2 is YYNGEE in the germline V gene. The ends were cut back, 0 bases at V and 0 bases at J, with 12 bases in the middle. The CDR3 region has the DNA TGTGCCAGCAGCGTAGGGTCCACCCAGGTGAACACTGAAGCTTTCTTT. Encoded protein: CASSVGSTQVNTEAFF.

The gene calls are TRBV5-1 and TRBJ1-1; D possibly corresponds to TRBD1 (5 bases). Per the germline V gene, CDR1 is SGHRS and CDR2 is YFSETQ. The CDR3 spans 12 residues. V was clipped by 2 bases and J by 6 bases, with 8 bases between them. The chain's CDR3 is CASSLEQAEAFF. CDR3 DNA sequence: TGCGCCAGCAGCTTAGAACAGGCTGAAGCTTTCTTT.

The table lists this clone with many counts. The chain has TRBV4-1 and TRBJ2-7, with 9 nucleotides matching TRBD1. This CDR3 has 17 amino acids. From germline, CDR1 is MGHRA and CDR2 YSYEKL. V shed 4 bases and J 3 bases; nucleotides not matched to a gene: 13. CDR3 DNA sequence: TGCGCCAGCAGCCCAGTAGGGACAGGGAAACGAAACTACGAGCAGTACTTC. Protein sequence: CASSPVGTGKRNYEQYF.

This clone was seen once. This chain uses TRBV12-3 or TRBV12-4 with TRBJ2-7; 7 bases are a match to TRBD1. V lost 5 bases and J lost 3; bases outside the gene matches: 4. This CDR3 is 13 amino acids long. For the CDR3, the DNA is TGTGCCAGCAGTCCGGACAGGATCTACGAGCAGTACTTC. Translated, it gives CASSPDRIYEQYF.

The rearrangement uses TRBV2 and TRBJ1-6; 7 bases fit TRBD1. The CDR3 totals 14 residues. With 5 bases clipped from V and 6 bases from J, the junction kept 4 bases outside the gene matches. Germline CDR1 reads SNHLY; CDR2 reads FYNNEI. The DNA for the CDR3 is TGTGCCAGCAGTTTTGGACAGGCTAATTCACCCCTCCACTTT. It is translated as CASSFGQANSPLHF.

This clone was picked up a small number of times. The chain uses TRBV11-2 and TRBJ2-1, with 10 bases that match TRBD2. This CDR3 has 18 amino acids. Germline CDR1 is SGHAT and CDR2 is FQNNGV. V shed 5 bases, J shed 4 bases, and the junction held 14 bases outside the gene matches. Here the CDR3 reads CASSGTVLGLADYNEQFF. The CDR3 nucleotides are TGTGCCAGCAGCGGAACCGTCCTTGGACTAGCGGATTACAATGAGCAGTTCTTC.

V usage is TRBV4-3 and J usage is TRBJ2-3, with 14 bases matching TRBD2. Germline V gene lookup returns CDR1 LGHNA and CDR2 YSLEER. Trimming at V came to 1 base and at J to 2 bases, leaving 2 bases not matched to a gene. The CDR3 sequence is 17 residues long. The CDR3 sequence is CASSQGTSGRNTDTQYF. The DNA for the CDR3 is TGCGCCAGCAGCCAAGGGACTAGCGGGAGGAACACAGATACGCAGTATTTT.

The chain combines TRBV6-5 with TRBJ2-4; TRBD1 might be the D (6 bases). Germline loops: CDR1 MNHEY, CDR2 SVGAGI. The V end lost 5 bases, the J end lost 2 bases, and 10 bases lay between the germline ends. CDR3 size: 14 residues. The CDR3 DNA is TGTGCCAGCAGTCCGTGGGGGCCCAAAAACATTCAGTACTTC. This codes for CASSPWGPKNIQYF.

The rearrangement joins TRBV29-1 to TRBJ2-1; TRBD2 aligns across 7 bases. The CDR3 contains 13 residues. V dropped 3 bases and J dropped 4; count of bases not matched to a gene: 3. From germline, CDR1 is SQVTM and CDR2 ANQGSEA. The CDR3 here is CSVDGGVYNEQFF. The CDR3 DNA reads as TGCAGCGTTGATGGGGGGGTATACAATGAGCAGTTCTTC.

This clone turned up a few times. The chain links TRBV7-3 to TRBJ1-6, with D hard to call. The CDR3 is 15 amino acids. Germline values: CDR1 SGHTA, CDR2 FQGTGA. V was cut by 1 base and J by 10 bases, with 14 bases left in between. DNA for the CDR3: TGTGCCAGCAGCTTAAACGGGGTGTCCGGGTCACCCCTCCACTTT. This codes for CASSLNGVSGSPLHF.

V gene TRBV6-5 combines with J gene TRBJ2-1; D is unresolved. Germline V gives CDR1 MNHEY, CDR2 SVGAGI. This CDR3 has 13 amino acids. The V gene lost 5 bases and the J gene lost 6 bases, with 11 bases spanning the gap. As DNA, the CDR3 is TGTGCCAGCAGTCCCGTCTTGAGCAATGAGCAGTTCTTC. Translation: CASSPVLSNEQFF.

This clone was seen a few times. This rearrangement joins TRBV27 to TRBJ1-1; D possibly corresponds to TRBD1 (6 bases). Germline lookup yields CDR1 MNHEY and CDR2 SMNVEV (reference sequence). V was shortened by 4 bases and J by 4 bases, with 10 bases between the two germline ends. The CDR3 sequence is 13 residues long. This CDR3 is CASSWGQGTEAFF. The CDR3 nucleotides read TGTGCCAGCAGTTGGGGGCAGGGCACTGAAGCTTTCTTT.

The chain has TRBV24-1 and TRBJ1-5, with a weak D call TRBD1 (5 bases). Deletions cut 3 bases from V and 6 bases from J, with 11 bases between. Per germline, CDR1 KGHDR and CDR2 SFDVKD. The CDR3 is made up of 14 amino acids. The CDR3 sequence is CATSDIRVGQPQHF. CDR3 DNA: TGTGCCACCAGTGATATCAGGGTCGGTCAGCCCCAGCATTTT.

About this clone itself: This specimen includes other DNA sequences encoding the same CDR3. The chain couples TRBV7-9 to TRBJ2-1; 14 bases are shared with TRBD2. The CDR3 sequence is 16 residues long. Per germline, CDR1 SEHNR and CDR2 FQNEAQ (reference sequence). Unmatched junction bases numbered 3, after V lost 5 bases and J lost 3 bases. The CDR3 sequence: CASSLGLAGVYNEQFF. The CDR3 DNA follows: TGTGCCAGCAGCCTGGGACTAGCGGGAGTCTACAATGAGCAGTTCTTC.

The chain has TRBV28 and TRBJ1-4; 9 nucleotides line up with TRBD1. This CDR3 spans 16 amino acids. CDR1 is MDHEN and CDR2 is SYDVKM in the germline V gene. V was clipped by 7 bases and J by 2 bases; unmatched bases: 8. The CDR3 is CASIPGQGFTNEKLFF. DNA for the CDR3: TGTGCCAGCATCCCGGGACAGGGTTTCACTAATGAAAAACTGTTTTTT.

The chain couples TRBV7-9 to TRBJ1-3; possibly TRBD1 for D (5 bases). V was trimmed by 6 bases and J by 0 bases, leaving 15 bases between them. CDR3 length: 16 amino acids. The germline V gene encodes CDR1 SEHNR and CDR2 FQNEAQ (reference sequence). The CDR3 protein is CASRHSRVVSGNTIYF. The CDR3, as DNA: TGTGCCAGCAGACATTCCAGGGTTGTCTCTGGAAACACCATATATTTT.

V gene TRBV24-1 combines with J gene TRBJ1-1; D gene ambiguous. The CDR3 is 14 amino acids. The germline CDR1 and CDR2 sequences are KGHDR and SFDVKD. V was trimmed by 4 bases and J by 0 bases, leaving 8 bases between them. The CDR3 nucleotides read TGTGCCACCAGTGAGACGGGGATGAACACTGAAGCTTTCTTT. Translated, it gives CATSETGMNTEAFF.

CDR3 amino acids: CASSPLGTGELFF. The CDR3 DNA is TGTGCCAGCAGCCCACTAGGGACCGGGGAGCTGTTTTTT. J is TRBJ2-2 and V is TRBV9; D is possibly TRBD2 (5 bases). The CDR3 has 13 amino acids. CDR1 is SGDLS, CDR2 YYNGEE, per germline. V was shortened by 4 bases and J by 5 bases, with 9 bases between the two germline ends.

V gene TRBV2 combines with J gene TRBJ2-3; D possibly corresponds to TRBD2 (6 bases). CDR1 SNHLY and CDR2 FYNNEI come from the germline V gene. The CDR3 contains 14 residues. Trimming removed 6 bases at V and 2 bases at J, with 12 bases between. The chain's CDR3 is CASRGLEITDTQYF. CDR3 coding DNA: TGTGCCAGCAGGGGACTGGAGATCACAGATACGCAGTATTTT.

The chain combines TRBV4-3 with TRBJ1-1; 7 bases map to TRBD1. The ends lost 0 bases at V and 3 bases at J; junction bases unmatched: 1. This CDR3 has 14 residues. Germline-derived CDR1 and CDR2 are LGHNA and YSLEER. CDR3 in DNA: TGCGCCAGCAGCCAAGATCAGGGGGACACTGAAGCTTTCTTT. Translating it yields CASSQDQGDTEAFF.

The J gene is TRBJ2-7, the V gene TRBV29-1; 10 bases line up with TRBD1. The CDR3 is 13 residues long. Germline trimming cut 2 bases from V and 6 bases from J; bases unmatched to any gene: 4. CDR1 is SQVTM, CDR2 ANQGSEA, per germline. DNA for the CDR3: TGCAGCGTTGAAAACGACAGGGGGCGCGAGCAGTACTTC. Its translation: CSVENDRGREQYF.

V usage is TRBV5-6 and J usage is TRBJ2-1; D perhaps matches TRBD2 (6 bases). V lost 4 bases to trimming and J lost 4 bases, with 15 bases between them. Germline values: CDR1 SGHDT, CDR2 YYEEEE. The CDR3 totals 15 residues. The CDR3 bases are TGTGCCAGCAGCACGGGGGTACTAATATACAATGAGCAGTTCTTC. Residues: CASSTGVLIYNEQFF.

This chain joins TRBV6-5 and TRBJ1-4, with D possibly being TRBD1 (6 bases). Germline V lookup: CDR1 MNHEY, CDR2 SVGAGI. The CDR3 is 16 residues long. V lost 0 bases to trimming and J lost 8 bases, with 16 bases between them. The CDR3 sequence: CASSYSGRGRREKLFF. Here the CDR3 DNA reads TGTGCCAGCAGTTACTCGGGGAGGGGGAGACGGGAAAAACTGTTTTTT.

V is TRBV19 and J is TRBJ1-2; a weak D match, TRBD1 (6 bases). The CDR3 loop spans 14 amino acids. V lost 7 bases and J lost 9, with 21 bases in between. The V gene's germline CDR1 is LNHDA and CDR2 SQIVND (reference sequence). The CDR3 loop is CASIPRPQGNSYTF. DNA of the CDR3: TGTGCCAGTATCCCGCGGCCTCAGGGGAATAGCTACACCTTC.

CDR3 loop: CASSFLRGFDNSPLHF. CDR3 in DNA: TGTGCCAGCAGTTTCCTAAGGGGTTTCGATAATTCACCCCTCCACTTT. The chain recombines TRBV6-5 with TRBJ1-6; D is possibly TRBD1 (5 bases). Germline V gene data show CDR1 as MNHEY and CDR2 as SVGAGI. CDR3 size: 16 residues. Deletions cut 4 bases from V and 5 bases from J, with 15 bases between.